This TCR beta chain was observed in a study of T cells expressing NK-cell markers. About the study: The study drew TCR beta repertoires from sorted CD3+CD56+NKG2C+, CD3+CD56+NKG2C- and CD3+CD56-NKG2C+ T cells. HCMV seropositivity marked seven of the eight sequenced donors; one was seronegative.

TCRdb re-called the 5' RACE reads; every CDR3 protein appears as one record, without DNA. This listing includes roughly 420,000 distinct CDR3 sequences. The CDR3 is 15 residues long. Germline CDR1 DFQATT, CDR2 SNEGSKA (reference sequence). Points on this clonotype: The antigen is unknown.

Study findings and constraints: About six donors carried dominant NKG2C+ clonotypes that made up roughly 1.0-8% of their CD8+ T cells.

The rearrangement joins TRBV20-1 to TRBJ2-3; TCRdb's assignment of TRBD2 cannot be checked, as there is no DNA. The clonotype originates from a woman between 18 and 70 years old in good health. Sequencing was carried out using blood T cells: a sorted CD56 or NKG2C T cell subset, CD4+ or CD8+ T cells, or bulk PBMC T cells (not recorded which). This CDR3 reads CSARPSGAPSDTQYF.